Listed here is a single T cell receptor (beta chain). The clone's antigen remains unknown. Per-base qualities were not stored, and no clone one base away is much larger. For sequencing of the TCRbeta CDR3 region, genomic DNA was extracted from the sorted cells. The immunoSEQ Assay was used for sequencing of TCRbeta CDR3 regions. TCRdb carries this immuneACCESS record with in-frame sequences only. Its versions omit some clonotypes, under half of them owing to an unresolved V gene in the studies checked, with the rest unexplained. In this sample the table shows approximately 68,000 clones, about four fifths of which occur a single time. 5.5% to 8.5% of the sample goes to the ten largest clones. The data were obtained in a study of OX40 agonist ivuxolimab in advanced cancers. Broadly, across the study: The costimulatory receptor OX40 (CD134) was targeted by ivuxolimab, a fully human IgG2 agonistic monoclonal antibody. Intravenous ivuxolimab was administered to patients every 2 weeks at six dose levels: 0.01, 0.1, 0.3, 1.5, 3 and 10 mg/kg. The purpose of peripheral TCRbeta sequencing was to test whether ivuxolimab changed TCR sequence diversity and led to clonal T-cell expansion. Prior anti-PD-1, anti-PD-L1 or anti-CTLA-4 therapy was permitted, and 35% to 40% of dose-escalation patients had received checkpoint inhibitors. The monotherapy dose-escalation portion (N ≈ 55 patients) of the phase I ivuxolimab trial is reported in the paper. Of the approximately 50 patients in dose escalation, about 20 had hepatocellular carcinoma, approximately 15 had melanoma, 9 had renal cell carcinoma and 9 had head and neck cancer. A male proportion of roughly 80% and a mean age of approximately 62 years, ranging from 23 to 79, were recorded for the dose-escalation cohort. Partial responses were achieved by three dose-escalation patients, of whom one had hepatocellular carcinoma and two had cutaneous melanoma.

Patients with a history of autoimmune disease or receiving systemic immunosuppression were excluded from the trial. Peripheral blood for TCR sequencing was drawn from every dose cohort at baseline, at cycle 4 day 1 and at cycle 7 day 1. Samples were obtained from an open-label, multicenter, first-in-human phase I dose-escalation trial of ivuxolimab. Adults with locally advanced or metastatic head and neck squamous cell, hepatocellular, melanoma or renal cell carcinoma were enrolled in the trial. Before TCR sequencing, CD4+ T cells and CD8+ T cells from peripheral blood were sorted into separate populations. The V end loses 1 base and the J end loses 0 bases, and a stretch of 6 bases separates them. The CDR3 numbers 14 residues from cysteine through phenylalanine. The retained sequence is limited to the CDR3, 42 bases, with the frame set at the first base. CDR1 SEHNR and CDR2 FQNEAQ are derived from the germline V gene (reference sequence).

What the research found in general, with its limitations: Clonal expansion of both CD4+ and CD8+ blood T cells was observed from baseline to week 6 at doses 0.1 to 3.0 mg/kg. In partial responders in the 0.1-3.0 mg/kg groups, normalized peripheral clonal expansion was found to be among the lowest, especially among CD8+ T cells. After ivuxolimab, expanded clones were on average more numerous among CD8+ T cells than among CD4+ T cells. Low levels of normalized T-cell clonal expansion were also seen in some patients who did not respond. Antigen specificity was not determined for the clonally expanded peripheral T cells.

This sample comprised CD4+ or CD8+ T cells sorted from blood, obtained in a trial of the OX40 agonist ivuxolimab. The sequence links TRBV7-9 to TRBJ1-1; the D gene lacks a confident call. The TCR comes from an adult with an advanced solid tumor such as melanoma, head and neck, liver or kidney cancer. The CDR3 region: CASSLGLMNTEAFF. The nucleotide sequence is given as TGTGCCAGCAGCTTAGGGCTTATGAACACTGAAGCTTTCTTT.